Listed below are T cell receptor beta chains from one sample, sequenced in a study of human T cells and chemical hapten exposure. TCRdb reprocessed the RACE reads via MiXCR and lists one record per CDR3 protein. Among 250,000 to 300,000 distinct CDR3 sequences, approximately 8% were seen once, and the ten largest hold 1.2%. This specimen was whole blood, taken in connection with sensitization to the hapten diphenylcyclopropenone (DPC). These receptors were taken from a man between 18 and 35 years old with alopecia areata. Some clones in this sample may be carry-over from other donors' samples. The CDR3 runs from the conserved cysteine through the conserved F or W. A D gene is named only where the DNA matches it firmly. Size is stated for part of the rows, as once, few or many counts, or as a class when the clone is expanded.

clone size,D gene,J gene,V gene,CDR3 DNA,CDR3 protein
few,-,TRBJ1-3,TRBV10-3,TGTGCCATCAGTGGTATAGGGGGAAACACCATATATTTT,CAISGIGGNTIYF
many,-,TRBJ1-1,TRBV6-5,TGTGCCAGCAGTTACGGGGACGGAAGTGAAGCTTTCTTT,CASSYGDGSEAFF
-,-,TRBJ1-5,TRBV6-2/TRBV6-3,TGTGCCAGCAGCAAGGTCGCGGGAGAACGTTTAAGCAATCAGCCCCAGCATTTT,CASSKVAGERLSNQPQHF
-,-,TRBJ2-5,TRBV4-1,TGCGCCAGCAGCCAAGATCCGGGGAAGGAGGAGACCCAGTACTTC,CASSQDPGKEETQYF
few,-,TRBJ2-2,TRBV7-2,TGTGCCAGCAGCAGGAAGGGGAACACCGGGGAGCTGTTTTTT,CASSRKGNTGELFF
many,-,TRBJ1-5,TRBV4-1,TGCGCCAGCAGCCAAGGGGGGCAAAAAAATCAGCCCCAGCATTTT,CASSQGGQKNQPQHF
few,TRBD1,TRBJ2-2,TRBV2,TGTGCCAGCAGGGTACAGGGGGTCGGAACCGGGGAGCTGTTTTTT,CASRVQGVGTGELFF
-,TRBD2,TRBJ2-3,TRBV20-1,TGCAGTGCTAGAGATCTGACTAGCGGGGGCTATCGCACAGATACGCAGTATTTT,CSARDLTSGGYRTDTQYF
few,-,TRBJ1-1,TRBV10-3,TGTGCCATCAGTGAGTCGGGGGGCAGGGGTGAAGCTTTCTTT,CAISESGGRGEAFF
-,TRBD1,TRBJ2-1,TRBV7-9,TGTGCCAGCAGCTATGGGACAGTCAATGAGCAGTTCTTC,CASSYGTVNEQFF
-,TRBD1,TRBJ1-4,TRBV6-5,TGTGCCAGCAGTGTTACTCCCGGGACAGGGAATGAAAAACTGTTTTTT,CASSVTPGTGNEKLFF
few,TRBD2,TRBJ2-2,TRBV7-2,TGTGCCAGCAGCTTAGTGGCTAGCGGGGGCCCGAACACCGGGGAGCTGTTTTTT,CASSLVASGGPNTGELFF
many,-,TRBJ2-7,TRBV5-1,TGCGCCAGCAGCTTGGCTGACCCTCGGACCTACGAGCAGTACTTC,CASSLADPRTYEQYF
-,-,TRBJ2-2,TRBV20-1,TGCAGTGCTAGAGATTGGGCAGACCAGAACACCGGGGAGCTGTTTTTT,CSARDWADQNTGELFF
few,TRBD1,TRBJ1-2,TRBV10-3,TGTGCCATTTACCAACAGGGGGCGCGGGGCTACACCTTC,CAIYQQGARGYTF
-,TRBD1,TRBJ1-5,TRBV29-1,TGCAGCGTTTGGACAGGGTCTAATCAGCCCCAGCATTTT,CSVWTGSNQPQHF
-,-,TRBJ2-1,TRBV6-2/TRBV6-3,TGTGCCAGCAGTTTTCGGGCTTTTGGTGAGCAGTTCTTC,CASSFRAFGEQFF
-,-,TRBJ2-3,TRBV24-1,TGTGCCACCGGAGGGGAATTGAGCACAGATACGCAGTATTTT,CATGGELSTDTQYF
few,-,TRBJ2-5,TRBV7-6,TGTGCCAGCAGCGCCCGATCCAGGATTCAAGAGACCCAGTACTTC,CASSARSRIQETQYF
-,TRBD2,TRBJ2-3,TRBV10-3,TGTGCCATCAGCCTAGCGGGGGGCGGCACAGATACGCAGTATTTT,CAISLAGGGTDTQYF
few,-,TRBJ1-4,TRBV5-5,TGTGCCAGCAGCTTGGTGGTGGGGGCCGGTGAAAAACTGTTTTTT,CASSLVVGAGEKLFF
-,-,TRBJ1-6,TRBV25-1,TGTGCCAGCAGTGAACCCCGGACAGCTTTCTCCTATAATTCACCCCTCCACTTT,CASSEPRTAFSYNSPLHF
-,-,TRBJ1-5,TRBV6-6,TGTGCCAGCAGATGGTCAGTACCTGATCAGCCCCAGCATTTT,CASRWSVPDQPQHF
-,-,TRBJ2-3,TRBV28,TGTGCCAGCAGTTTAGGGGGAAGGGACCGGGCGCAGTATTTT,CASSLGGRDRAQYF
-,TRBD2,TRBJ2-3,TRBV28,TGTGCCAGCAGTTTGGTGGCTAGCGGGGGGGCCAAAGATACGCAGTATTTT,CASSLVASGGAKDTQYF
few,-,TRBJ1-6,TRBV7-9,TGTGCCAGCAGCTTAGAGGGACAAGGATCACCCCTCCACTTT,CASSLEGQGSPLHF
many,-,TRBJ1-6,TRBV12-3/TRBV12-4,TGTGCCAGCACCCTGGGACGTATCTCCTATAATTCACCCCTCCACTTT,CASTLGRISYNSPLHF
few,-,TRBJ1-1,TRBV7-2,TGTGCCAGCAGCTCATTTCAGGGTGTGTCTGAAGCTTTCTTT,CASSSFQGVSEAFF
-,-,TRBJ1-1,TRBV12-3/TRBV12-4,TGTGCCAGCAGTTCTCCCACGAAAGCTTTCTTT,CASSSPTKAFF
few,TRBD2,TRBJ2-1,TRBV9,TGTGCCAGCAGCGGGTCGCTAGCGGGGGGCAATGAGCAGTTCTTC,CASSGSLAGGNEQFF
few,TRBD1,TRBJ2-3,TRBV7-4,TGTGCCAGCAGCATTGGACTGCGACAGGGAGCAGATACGCAGTATTTT,CASSIGLRQGADTQYF
few,-,TRBJ2-3,TRBV9,TGTGCCAGCAGCTATACAGTTAGCACAGATACGCAGTATTTT,CASSYTVSTDTQYF
few,TRBD1,TRBJ1-2,TRBV10-3,TGTGCCATCAGTGAGGATTGGGACAGGGGCCATGGCTACACCTTC,CAISEDWDRGHGYTF
-,TRBD2,TRBJ2-1,TRBV7-9,TGTGCCAGCAGCATGTCTAGCGGAGCATCCTACAATGAGCAGTTCTTC,CASSMSSGASYNEQFF
few,-,TRBJ2-5,TRBV2,TGTGCCAGCAGGGCCGGGACGGCTCAAGAGACCCAGTACTTC,CASRAGTAQETQYF
-,-,TRBJ2-7,TRBV5-1,TGCGCCAGCAGCCATCAAGAGAGTTACGAGCAGTACTTC,CASSHQESYEQYF
-,TRBD1,TRBJ1-2,TRBV6-2/TRBV6-3,TGTGCCACCGAGACAGGGTATGGCTACACCTTC,CATETGYGYTF
few,TRBD1,TRBJ1-1,TRBV10-3,TGTGCCAGTAGCTCAGGGGGTCTGACTGAAGCTTTCTTT,CASSSGGLTEAFF
-,TRBD1,TRBJ2-2,TRBV4-1,TGCGCCAGCAGCCAGGTGGACAGGGATTACACCGGGGAGCTGTTTTTT,CASSQVDRDYTGELFF
few,-,TRBJ1-6,TRBV28,TGTGCCAGCATTAGGGGTGATAATTCACCCCTCCACTTT,CASIRGDNSPLHF
many,-,TRBJ2-5,TRBV2,TGTGCCAGCAGTGGGCCACCGGAGACCCAGTACTTC,CASSGPPETQYF
few,TRBD1,TRBJ2-7,TRBV6-6,TGTGCCAGCTCTCCGGGACAGATGTACGAGCAGTACTTC,CASSPGQMYEQYF
few,-,TRBJ2-1,TRBV10-3,TGTGCCATCAGTGAAACGGGCAATGAGCAGTTCTTC,CAISETGNEQFF
few,TRBD2,TRBJ2-1,TRBV5-1,TGCGCCAGCAGCTTGGGACTAGCGGGGGGGCTCGATGAGCAGTTCTTC,CASSLGLAGGLDEQFF
few,-,TRBJ1-4,TRBV27,TGTGCCAGCAGTTCCCTTCAAGTTGGTGGATCTAATGAAGTGCTGTTTTTT,CASSSLQVGGSNEVLFF
-,-,TRBJ2-7,TRBV6-5,TGTGCCAGCAGTGCCGGTAGGGACATCGAGCAGTACTTC,CASSAGRDIEQYF
-,-,TRBJ1-2,TRBV12-3/TRBV12-4,TGTGCCAGCAGTTTTGATCTTTCTGGGGTGGATGGCTACACCTTC,CASSFDLSGVDGYTF
-,-,TRBJ1-2,TRBV19,TGTGCCAGCACACGGGACAAGGGAGGGTCTGGCTACACCTTC,CASTRDKGGSGYTF
-,-,TRBJ1-2,TRBV7-2,TGTGCCAGCAGCTTTCAACGCCTGGATGGCTACACCTTC,CASSFQRLDGYTF
few,-,TRBJ2-2,TRBV25-1,TGTGCCAGCAGTTTTAGGAGCACCGGGGAGCTGTTTTTT,CASSFRSTGELFF
many,-,TRBJ1-1,TRBV21-1,TGTGCCAGCAGCATAACGACACAGGGTACCCAAGCTTTCTTT,CASSITTQGTQAFF
-,TRBD1,TRBJ2-5,TRBV7-6,TGTGCCAGCAGCCCGAATTCCGGGACAGGGGTGCAGACCCAGTACTTC,CASSPNSGTGVQTQYF
-,TRBD2,TRBJ2-1,TRBV3-1,TGTGCCAGCAGCCAAGACGGGCTAGCGGGGGGTGTTGAAGTGAATGAGCAGTTCTTC,CASSQDGLAGGVEVNEQFF
-,-,TRBJ1-6,TRBV4-1,TGCGCCAGCAGCTCACTTCAAAGGGGGGTGTATAATTCACCCCTCCACTTT,CASSSLQRGVYNSPLHF
-,-,TRBJ1-6,TRBV10-3,TGTGCCATCAGACAGGCGTTCTCACCCCTCCACTTT,CAIRQAFSPLHF
few,TRBD2,TRBJ2-3,TRBV7-2,TGTGCCAGCAGCTTAACGCTAGCGGGGTTTACAGATACGCAGTATTTT,CASSLTLAGFTDTQYF
few,-,TRBJ2-7,TRBV12-3/TRBV12-4,TGTGCCAGCAGTCCGGCGATGAGGTGCGAGCAGTACTTC,CASSPAMRCEQYF
many,-,TRBJ1-3,TRBV9,TGTGCCAGCAGCGTTCAAGCCGGAGCCCGCTCTGGAAACACCATATATTTT,CASSVQAGARSGNTIYF
-,TRBD1,TRBJ1-4,TRBV20-1,TGCAGTGCTACCCCCCTACAGGGGGATATTGAAAAACTGTTTTTT,CSATPLQGDIEKLFF